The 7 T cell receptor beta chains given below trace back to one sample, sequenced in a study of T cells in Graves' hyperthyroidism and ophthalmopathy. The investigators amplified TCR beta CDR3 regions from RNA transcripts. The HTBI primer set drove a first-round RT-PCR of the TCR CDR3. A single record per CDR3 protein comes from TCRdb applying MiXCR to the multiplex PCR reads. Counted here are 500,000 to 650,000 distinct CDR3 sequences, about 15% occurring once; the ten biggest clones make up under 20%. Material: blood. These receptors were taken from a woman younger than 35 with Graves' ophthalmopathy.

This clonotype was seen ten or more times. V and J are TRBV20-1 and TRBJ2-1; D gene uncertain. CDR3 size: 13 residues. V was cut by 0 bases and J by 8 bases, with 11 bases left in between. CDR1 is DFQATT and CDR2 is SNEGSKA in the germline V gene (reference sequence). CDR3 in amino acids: CSARDPASHEQFF. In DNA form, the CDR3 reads TGCAGTGCTAGAGACCCTGCGAGCCATGAGCAGTTCTTC.

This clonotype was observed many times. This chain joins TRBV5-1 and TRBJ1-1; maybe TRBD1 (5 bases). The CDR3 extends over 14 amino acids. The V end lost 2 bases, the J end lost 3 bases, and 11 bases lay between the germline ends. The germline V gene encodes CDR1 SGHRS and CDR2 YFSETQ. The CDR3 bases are TGCGCCAGCAGCTTCCAGGGTGGGGACACTGAAGCTTTCTTT. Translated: CASSFQGGDTEAFF.

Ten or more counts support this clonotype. The CDR3 reads CASRPPGWVENTEAFF. Written as DNA, the CDR3 is TGTGCCAGCAGGCCTCCAGGGTGGGTTGAGAACACTGAAGCTTTCTTT. The rearrangement joins TRBV28 to TRBJ1-1; D may be TRBD1 (5 bases). Germline CDR1 reads MDHEN; CDR2 reads SYDVKM. Trimming removed 6 bases at V and 1 base at J, with 18 bases between. This CDR3 is built from 16 residues. Filled out from reference TRBV28 and TRBJ1-1, the complete variable domain reads DVKVTQSSRYLVKRTGEKVFLECVQDMDHENMFWYRQDPGLGLRLIYFSYDVKMKEKGDIPEGYSVSREKKERFSLILESASTNQTSMYLCASRPPGWVENTEAFFGQGTRLTVV.

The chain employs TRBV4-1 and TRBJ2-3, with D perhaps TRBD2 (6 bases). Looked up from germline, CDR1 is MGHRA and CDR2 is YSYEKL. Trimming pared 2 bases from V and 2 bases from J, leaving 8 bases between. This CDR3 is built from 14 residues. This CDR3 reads CASSQRDSTDTQYF. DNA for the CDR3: TGCGCCAGCAGCCAACGGGACTCCACAGATACGCAGTATTTT.

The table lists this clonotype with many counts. The CDR3: CSARLGGSYNEQFF. The CDR3, as DNA: TGCAGTGCTAGATTGGGGGGCTCCTACAATGAGCAGTTCTTC. The rearrangement joins TRBV20-1 to TRBJ2-1; D is possibly TRBD2 (6 bases). CDR3 length equals 14 residues. Germline V gives CDR1 DFQATT, CDR2 SNEGSKA (reference sequence). The V gene lost 2 bases and the J gene lost 0 bases, with 8 bases spanning the gap.

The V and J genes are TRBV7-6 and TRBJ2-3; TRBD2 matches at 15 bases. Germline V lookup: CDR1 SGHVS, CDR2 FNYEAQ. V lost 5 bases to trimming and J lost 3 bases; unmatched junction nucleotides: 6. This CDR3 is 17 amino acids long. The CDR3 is CASSRGLAGGKTDTQYF. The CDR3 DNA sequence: TGTGCCAGCAGCAGAGGACTAGCGGGGGGGAAGACAGATACGCAGTATTTT.

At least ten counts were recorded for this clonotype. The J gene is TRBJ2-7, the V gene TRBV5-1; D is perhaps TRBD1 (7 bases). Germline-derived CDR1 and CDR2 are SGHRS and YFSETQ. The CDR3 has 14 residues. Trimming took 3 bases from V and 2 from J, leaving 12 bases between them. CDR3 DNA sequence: TGCGCCAGCAGCTGGAGGGACAGCGCCTACGAGCAGTACTTC. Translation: CASSWRDSAYEQYF. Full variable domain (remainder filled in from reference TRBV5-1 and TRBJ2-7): KAGVTQTPRYLIKTRGQQVTLSCSPISGHRSVSWYQQTPGQGLQFLFEYFSETQRNKGNFPGRFSGRQFSNSRSEMNVSTLELGDSALYLCASSWRDSAYEQYFGPGTRLTVT.